These 16 T cell receptor beta chains were all obtained from the same sample, sequenced in a study of blood T cell repertoires in COVID-19. Sequencing used immunoSEQ multiplex PCR; TCRdb keeps in-frame clones, though not all of them. Here the sample spans a few hundred thousand clones, around nine tenths being singletons. Sequencing was done on a sample of PBMCs or T cells enriched from blood (not recorded which). The receptors come from a woman between 35 and 50 years old who had recovered from COVID-19.

The chain carries TRBV1 and TRBJ2-5; the table's D gene call, TRBD2, was not cross checked with the DNA. TRBV1 is labeled a pseudogene. The CDR3 is 17 residues long. The CDR3 protein is CTSSQGLVAGGFETQYF. The CDR3 DNA reads TGCACCAGCAGCCAAGGGTTGGTAGCGGGGGGTTTCGAGACCCAGTACTTC.

The J gene is TRBJ2-1, the V gene TRBV19; 7 bases are a match to TRBD2. Trimming at V came to 3 bases and at J to 3 bases, leaving 5 bases not matched to a gene. CDR3 size: 15 residues. CDR1 LNHDA and CDR2 SQIVND come from the germline V gene (reference sequence). CDR3 in amino acids: CASSIMASGYNEQFF. For the CDR3, the DNA is TGTGCCAGTAGTATCATGGCTAGCGGCTACAATGAGCAGTTCTTC.

This clone was counted once. The chain recombines TRBV6-1 with TRBJ2-5; 10 nucleotides match TRBD2. Germline V gene data show CDR1 as MNHNS and CDR2 as SASEGT. The CDR3 length is 17 residues. The J segment lost 2 bases and the V segment lost 4 bases, leaving 10 bases of the junction unmatched. CDR3 sequence reads: CASSGPGRSGGQETQYF. Written as DNA, the CDR3 is TGTGCCAGCAGTGGCCCGGGGCGTAGCGGGGGGCAAGAGACCCAGTACTTC.

This clone was detected only once. The chain links TRBV28 to TRBJ1-2, with TRBD1 as a possible D gene (6 bases). In germline, CDR1 is MDHEN, CDR2 SYDVKM. Trimming shortened V by 3 bases and J by 4 bases, and 12 bases separated the two germline ends. The CDR3 consists of 14 residues. The CDR3 DNA is TGTGCCAGCAGTTTCGGGGGGCTACTCTATGGCTACACCTTC. Translation: CASSFGGLLYGYTF.

DNA of the CDR3: TGTGCCAGCTCATCGCCGGGACAGGGGAACTATGGCTACACCTTC. It yields the protein CASSSPGQGNYGYTF. The chain is built from TRBV18 and TRBJ1-2, with 10 bases aligning to TRBD1. Trimming took 5 bases from V and 2 from J; bases not matched to a gene: 5. The CDR3 length is 15 residues. In germline, CDR1 is KGHSH, CDR2 LQKENI.

This sequence joins TRBV5-1 and TRBJ1-5, with D uncertain. There are 15 residues in the CDR3. Germline V gene sequence: CDR1 SGHRS, CDR2 YFSETQ. The V and J ends lost 4 bases and 1 base respectively, with 12 bases between them. The CDR3 loop is CASSLGGSSNQPQHF. CDR3 DNA: TGCGCCAGCAGCCTCGGAGGGTCGAGCAATCAGCCCCAGCATTTT. The variable domain in full, completed from reference TRBV5-1 and TRBJ1-5, reads KAGVTQTPRYLIKTRGQQVTLSCSPISGHRSVSWYQQTPGQGLQFLFEYFSETQRNKGNFPGRFSGRQFSNSRSEMNVSTLELGDSALYLCASSLGGSSNQPQHFGDGTRLSIL.

This chain uses TRBV21-1 with TRBJ1-5. TRBV21-1 is a pseudogene locus. This CDR3 spans 13 amino acids. CDR3 amino acids: CASRRESNQPQHF. In DNA form, the CDR3 reads TGTGCCAGCAGGAGAGAGAGCAATCAGCCCCAGCATTTT.

J is TRBJ2-7 and V is TRBV5-1; D uncertain. The V end was cut by 2 bases, the J end by 3 bases, with 6 bases between. Germline loops: CDR1 SGHRS, CDR2 YFSETQ. This CDR3 is 12 amino acids long. CDR3 DNA: TGCGCCAGCAGCTTAAACGGCTACGAGCAGTACTTC. The encoded protein is CASSLNGYEQYF.

The chain employs TRBV18 and TRBJ1-2; 8 nucleotides align to TRBD1. V trimming: 3 bases; J trimming: 3 bases; junction bases outside the gene matches: 6. The CDR3 covers 15 residues. Germline CDR1 is KGHSH and CDR2 is LQKENI. The CDR3: CASSPQTGDDYGYTF. CDR3 in DNA: TGTGCCAGCTCACCCCAGACAGGGGATGACTATGGCTACACCTTC.

The gene calls are TRBV28 and TRBJ2-5, with 8 bases matching TRBD2. Germline values: CDR1 MDHEN, CDR2 SYDVKM. The CDR3 has 16 residues. The ends lost 1 base at V and 2 bases at J; junction bases unmatched: 6. The CDR3 here is CASSLSGGDTQETQYF. The CDR3 DNA follows: TGTGCCAGCAGTTTATCGGGGGGGGATACGCAAGAGACCCAGTACTTC.

The V gene is TRBV9, the J gene TRBJ2-1; weak D call: TRBD2 (6 bases). Between the trimmed V and J ends, which lost 0 bases and 5 bases, there was a span of 9 bases. CDR1 and CDR2 from the germline V gene are SGDLS and YYNGEE. CDR3 size: 14 residues. CDR3 protein: CASSVAGDHNEQFF. CDR3 sequence (DNA): TGTGCCAGCAGCGTAGCGGGGGACCACAATGAGCAGTTCTTC. Combining the CDR3 with reference TRBV9 and TRBJ2-1 gives the whole variable domain DSGVTQTPKHLITATGQRVTLRCSPRSGDLSVYWYQQSLDQGLQFLIQYYNGEERAKGNILERFSAQQFPDLHSELNLSSLELGDSALYFCASSVAGDHNEQFFGPGTRLTVL.

The chain recombines TRBV12-3 or TRBV12-4 with TRBJ2-2, with D possibly matching TRBD1 (6 bases). Trimming removed 8 bases at V and 5 bases at J, with 9 bases between. The CDR3 spans 12 residues. CDR3: CASAGATGELFF. As DNA, the CDR3 is TGTGCCAGCGCAGGGGCTACCGGGGAGCTGTTTTTT.

The V gene is TRBV5-6, the J gene TRBJ2-7; TRBD1 aligns across 12 bases. The CDR3 length is 15 residues. The junction had 8 bases not matched to a gene; V was cut back by 5 bases and J by 5 bases. Per germline, CDR1 SGHDT and CDR2 YYEEEE. The CDR3 nucleotides are TGTGCCAGCAGTTGGGGACAGGGGGCTGAAAACGAGCAGTACTTC. Protein product: CASSWGQGAENEQYF.

The V and J genes are TRBV30 and TRBJ2-5; TRBD1 agrees at 7 bases. This CDR3 has 14 amino acids. Germline values: CDR1 GTSNPN, CDR2 SVGIG (reference sequence). With 1 base clipped from V and 2 bases from J, the junction kept 4 bases outside the gene matches. The CDR3 sequence: CAWSDGRGQETQYF. The CDR3 coding sequence is TGTGCCTGGAGTGATGGCAGGGGGCAAGAGACCCAGTACTTC. The full variable domain, in which reference TRBV30 and TRBJ2-5 provide the parts outside the CDR3, is SQTIHQWPATLVQPVGSPLSLECTVEGTSNPNLYWYRQAAGRGLQLLFYSVGIGQISSEVPQNLSASRPQDRQFILSSKKLLLSDSGFYLCAWSDGRGQETQYFGPGTRLLVL.

This clone was recorded only once. V usage is TRBV20-1 and J usage is TRBJ1-6; D gene ambiguous. Germline CDR1 and CDR2: DFQATT and SNEGSKA (reference sequence). V was clipped by 3 bases and J by 7 bases, with 13 bases between them. CDR3 length: 14 amino acids. As DNA, the CDR3 is TGCAGTGCTAGTTCACGGGTCCTCAATTCACCCCTCCACTTT. It encodes CSASSRVLNSPLHF.

CDR3 in amino acids: CASRGGAGETQYF. In nucleotides, the CDR3 is TGTGCCAGCAGGGGGGGGGCTGGAGAGACCCAGTACTTC. The chain carries TRBV2 and TRBJ2-5, with TRBD2 as a possible D gene (7 bases). Germline V gene sequence: CDR1 SNHLY, CDR2 FYNNEI. The CDR3 is made up of 13 amino acids. Trimming cost V 6 bases and J 4 bases, with 12 bases left between them.